The next 13 T cell receptor beta chains were all read from a single sample in a study of cytomegalovirus exposure and HLA in healthy donors. The assay was immunoSEQ multiplex PCR, and TCRdb's table has in-frame clones only and misses some. The table lists approximately 100,000 clones, approximately 93% of them singletons, with around 1.1% in the top ten. Material: PBMCs. Receptors originate from a woman in her thirties in good health and CMV-seropositive.

Here the CDR3 DNA reads TGTGCCAGTAGCACCACGTCCGGGGCAGATACGCAGTATTTT. Protein: CASSTTSGADTQYF. The rearrangement links TRBV19 to TRBJ2-3; TRBD2 is a possible D gene (5 bases). Germline V CDR1 and CDR2: LNHDA, SQIVND (reference sequence). The CDR3 spans 14 residues. The V end was cut by 6 bases, the J end by 4 bases, with 14 bases between.

J is TRBJ2-7 and V is TRBV25-1; D possibly corresponds to TRBD2 (6 bases). The germline V gene encodes CDR1 MGHDK and CDR2 SYGVNS. CDR3 size: 14 residues. The V end lost 6 bases, the J end lost 1 base, and 13 bases lay between the germline ends. CDR3: CASSISGTSYEQYF. DNA of the CDR3: TGTGCCAGCAGCATTAGCGGAACTTCCTACGAGCAGTACTTC.

The chain recombines TRBV6-1 with TRBJ2-7; D may be TRBD1 (6 bases). Deletions cut 6 bases from V and 7 bases from J, with 19 bases between. This CDR3 comprises 14 residues. CDR1 MNHNS and CDR2 SASEGT come from the germline V gene. CDR3 protein: CASRETGLSGEQYF. The CDR3 DNA reads as TGTGCCAGCAGGGAGACAGGTTTATCGGGGGAGCAGTACTTC.

This clone has a handful of counts. The genes are TRBV9 and TRBJ2-1; 7 nucleotides line up with TRBD1. The trim removed 0 bases at V and 4 bases at J, leaving 4 bases unmatched. There are 15 residues in the CDR3. The V gene's germline CDR1 is SGDLS and CDR2 YYNGEE. The CDR3 region is CASSVDLQGYNEQFF. The DNA of the CDR3 is TGTGCCAGCAGCGTAGACCTACAGGGGTACAATGAGCAGTTCTTC.

The CDR3 loop is CSVVRGSGEQFF. The CDR3 DNA is TGCAGCGTTGTTCGGGGGTCCGGTGAGCAGTTCTTC. The rearrangement uses TRBV29-1 and TRBJ2-1; a weak D match, TRBD2 (6 bases). The V end lost 4 bases, the J end lost 9 bases, and 13 bases lay between the germline ends. Germline values: CDR1 SQVTM, CDR2 ANQGSEA. This CDR3 is 12 amino acids long.

This chain uses TRBV9 with TRBJ2-1, with TRBD2 matching over 10 bases. This CDR3 is built from 14 residues. With V trimmed by 7 bases and J by 7 bases, 8 bases remained unmatched. CDR1 is SGDLS and CDR2 is YYNGEE in the germline V gene. The CDR3 bases are TGTGCCAGCGGACCAAGCGGGAGGGGTAATGAGCAGTTCTTC. This encodes CASGPSGRGNEQFF. Full variable domain (missing parts from reference TRBV9 and TRBJ2-1): DSGVTQTPKHLITATGQRVTLRCSPRSGDLSVYWYQQSLDQGLQFLIQYYNGEERAKGNILERFSAQQFPDLHSELNLSSLELGDSALYFCASGPSGRGNEQFFGPGTRLTVL.

The chain links TRBV6-5 to TRBJ2-7; TRBD2 might be the D (6 bases). V gave up 2 bases and J gave up 4 bases, with 9 bases separating them. The germline CDR1 and CDR2 sequences are MNHEY and SVGAGI. The CDR3 runs to 13 residues. DNA of the CDR3: TGTGCCAGCAGTTACCGGGAGTTTTACGAGCAGTACTTC. It encodes CASSYREFYEQYF.

This rearrangement joins TRBV15 to TRBJ2-1, with 8 bases aligning to TRBD2. This CDR3 spans 17 amino acids. Trimming removed 4 bases from V and 3 bases from J; junction bases left unmatched: 11. CDR1 is LNHNV, CDR2 YYDKDF, per germline (reference sequence). DNA of the CDR3: TGTGCCACCAGCACAGGGGTAGCGGGAAGAAGCTACAATGAGCAGTTCTTC. Protein product: CATSTGVAGRSYNEQFF.

V usage is TRBV5-1 and J usage is TRBJ2-3, with a weak D call TRBD1 (5 bases). This CDR3 comprises 15 residues. The germline CDR1 and CDR2 sequences are SGHRS and YFSETQ. The V end lost 4 bases, the J end lost 2 bases, and 14 bases lay between the germline ends. CDR3 sequence reads: CASSRGWYNTDTQYF. DNA for the CDR3: TGCGCCAGCAGCAGGGGTTGGTATAACACAGATACGCAGTATTTT. Full variable domain (outside the CDR3, taken from reference TRBV5-1 and TRBJ2-3): KAGVTQTPRYLIKTRGQQVTLSCSPISGHRSVSWYQQTPGQGLQFLFEYFSETQRNKGNFPGRFSGRQFSNSRSEMNVSTLELGDSALYLCASSRGWYNTDTQYFGPGTRLTVL.

This clone was observed once. The rearrangement uses TRBV6-1 and TRBJ2-1; 7 bases agree with TRBD2. Germline CDR1 MNHNS, CDR2 SASEGT. The CDR3 has 12 residues. The junction had 4 bases not matched to a gene; V was cut back by 5 bases and J by 9 bases. Here the CDR3 reads CASSQSGIEQFF. CDR3 DNA sequence: TGTGCCAGCAGTCAGAGCGGGATTGAGCAGTTCTTC.

This clone has more than one count but fewer than ten. CDR3 sequence: CASSFVRDRGYEQYF. The CDR3 bases are TGTGCCAGCAGTTTTGTCCGAGACAGGGGTTACGAGCAGTACTTC. V usage is TRBV28 and J usage is TRBJ2-7, with TRBD1 matching 8 bases. After removal of 3 bases from V and 4 bases from J, the junction contained 8 bases not matched to a gene. Per germline, CDR1 MDHEN and CDR2 SYDVKM. This CDR3 comprises 15 residues.

In its sample, this clone was seen once. This chain connects TRBV7-9 to TRBJ1-4; 7 positions match TRBD1. V trimming: 5 bases; J trimming: 4 bases; junction bases outside the gene matches: 16. This CDR3 has 18 residues. Germline CDR1 SEHNR, CDR2 FQNEAQ (reference sequence). DNA of the CDR3: TGTGCCAGCAGCCGACTGGGACAGTCGAGAGGTGGTAATGAAAAACTGTTTTTT. Amino acids: CASSRLGQSRGGNEKLFF.

The chain has TRBV5-4 and TRBJ2-1, with 12 bases lining up with TRBD2. J lost 6 bases, V lost 4 bases, and 11 bases had no gene match. The CDR3 has 17 amino acids. The germline V gene has CDR1 SGHNT and CDR2 YYREEE (reference sequence). This CDR3 is CASSPEASGRGSNEQFF. For the CDR3, the DNA is TGTGCCAGCAGCCCGGAGGCTAGCGGGAGGGGGTCCAATGAGCAGTTCTTC.